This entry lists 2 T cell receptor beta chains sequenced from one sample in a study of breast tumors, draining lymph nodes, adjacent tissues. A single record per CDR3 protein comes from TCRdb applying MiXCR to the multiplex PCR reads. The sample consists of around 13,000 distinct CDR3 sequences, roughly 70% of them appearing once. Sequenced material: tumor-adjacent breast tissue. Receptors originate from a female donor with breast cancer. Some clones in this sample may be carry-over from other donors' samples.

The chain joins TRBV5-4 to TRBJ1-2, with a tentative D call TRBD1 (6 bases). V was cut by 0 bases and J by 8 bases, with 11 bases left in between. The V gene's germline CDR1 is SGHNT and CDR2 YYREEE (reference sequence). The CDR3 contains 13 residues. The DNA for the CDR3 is TGTGCCAGCAGCTTGGAGTCAGGGGTGGGCTACACCTTC. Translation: CASSLESGVGYTF.

CDR3 protein: CASSYGGQVRRDTQYF. In DNA form, the CDR3 reads TGTGCCAGCAGTTACGGGGGCCAGGTTCGACGAGATACGCAGTATTTT. V gene TRBV6-6 combines with J gene TRBJ2-3; D is perhaps TRBD1 (6 bases). Looked up from germline, CDR1 is MNHNY and CDR2 is SVGAGI (reference sequence). This CDR3 comprises 16 residues. Trimming removed 2 bases from V and 5 bases from J, with 17 bases in between.